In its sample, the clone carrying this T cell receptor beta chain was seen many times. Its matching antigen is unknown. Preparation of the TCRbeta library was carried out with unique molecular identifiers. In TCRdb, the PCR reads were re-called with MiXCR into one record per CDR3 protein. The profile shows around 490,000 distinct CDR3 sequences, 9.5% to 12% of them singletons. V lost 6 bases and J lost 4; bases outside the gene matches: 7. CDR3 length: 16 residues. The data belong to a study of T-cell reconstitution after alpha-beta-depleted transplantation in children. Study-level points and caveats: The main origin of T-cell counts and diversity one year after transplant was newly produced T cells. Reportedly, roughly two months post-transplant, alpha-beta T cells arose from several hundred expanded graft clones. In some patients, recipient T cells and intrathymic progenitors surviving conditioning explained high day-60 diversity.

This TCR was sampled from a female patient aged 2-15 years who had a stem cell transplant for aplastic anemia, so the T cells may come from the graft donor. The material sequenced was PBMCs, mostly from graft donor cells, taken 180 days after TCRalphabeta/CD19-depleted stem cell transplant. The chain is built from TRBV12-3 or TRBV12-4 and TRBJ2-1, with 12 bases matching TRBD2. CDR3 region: CASRILAGGPYNEQFF. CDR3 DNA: TGTGCCAGCAGAATTCTAGCGGGAGGGCCTTACAATGAGCAGTTCTTC.